This is a list of T cell receptor beta chains from one sample in a study of OX40 agonist ivuxolimab in advanced cancers. The repertoire was sequenced with immunoSEQ multiplex PCR; TCRdb's copy has only in-frame clones and lacks some. The table shows some 40,000 clones, with 91% occurring only once. The sequences come from CD4+ or CD8+ T cells sorted from blood, collected in a trial of the OX40 agonist ivuxolimab. The receptors come from an adult with an advanced solid tumor such as melanoma, head and neck, liver or kidney cancer. CDR3s include the opening cysteine and the closing phenylalanine or tryptophan. The D gene is left open where the match is weak. Not all rows give a size; the values are once, few, many and, for expanded clones, a class.

D,size,J,V,DNA,CDR3
TRBD1,NA,TRBJ1-4,TRBV4-1,TGCGCCAGCAGCCTTATCGACAGGGCTGATGAAAAACTGTTTTTT,CASSLIDRADEKLFF
NA,NA,TRBJ1-3,TRBV28,TGTGCCAGCAGTTCATTAGGGGACTCTGGAAACACCATATATTTT,CASSSLGDSGNTIYF
NA,NA,TRBJ2-3,TRBV10-3,TGTGCCACGAAAAGGGACAGCACAGATACGCAGTATTTT,CATKRDSTDTQYF
TRBD1,NA,TRBJ2-5,TRBV28,TGTGCCAGCAGTCTAAGACAGGGGAGAGAGACCCAGTACTTC,CASSLRQGRETQYF
TRBD1,NA,TRBJ1-2,TRBV4-3,TGCGCCAGCAGCCAAGGTCTGGACAGGCCGGGAATCTATGGCTACACCTTC,CASSQGLDRPGIYGYTF
NA,NA,TRBJ2-7,TRBV4-3,TGCGCCAGCAGCCAAGATATCGGCGGGGCCTCCTACGAGCAGTACTTC,CASSQDIGGASYEQYF
NA,NA,TRBJ2-5,TRBV11-2,TGTGCCAGCAGCCCCGTACCCCTAGGTCACCAAGAGACCCAGTACTTC,CASSPVPLGHQETQYF
NA,NA,TRBJ2-1,TRBV7-6,TGTGCCAGCAGCCTGGACACAGCTAGCTACAATGAGCAGTTCTTC,CASSLDTASYNEQFF
TRBD1,NA,TRBJ2-1,TRBV28,TGTGCCAGCAGTCATGACAGGGCTAATGAGCAGTTCTTC,CASSHDRANEQFF
TRBD1,NA,TRBJ1-1,TRBV28,TGTGCCAGCAGCCGGGACAGGGAGTTTTCTGAAGCTTTCTTT,CASSRDREFSEAFF
TRBD1,NA,TRBJ2-1,TRBV9,TGTGCCAGCAGCGACAACAGGGGTATCGGGTACAATGAGCAGTTCTTC,CASSDNRGIGYNEQFF
TRBD1,NA,TRBJ2-3,TRBV9,TGTGCCAGCAGCGTCGATACAGGGGGCAGCACAGATACGCAGTATTTT,CASSVDTGGSTDTQYF
NA,NA,TRBJ2-3,TRBV7-6,TGTGCCAGCAGCTTAGATTTCCCAGATACGCAGTATTTT,CASSLDFPDTQYF
NA,NA,TRBJ2-1,TRBV7-3,TGTGCCAGCAGCTTAACGGGGGGCTACCTCAATGAGCAGTTCTTC,CASSLTGGYLNEQFF
NA,NA,TRBJ2-2,TRBV11-2,TGTGCCAGCAGCTTACGGGGCGGGTACACCGGGGAGCTGTTTTTT,CASSLRGGYTGELFF
NA,NA,TRBJ1-3,TRBV5-1,TGCGCCAGCAGCTTTGGAAACACCATATATTTT,CASSFGNTIYF
TRBD2,NA,TRBJ2-3,TRBV7-2,TGTGCCACCATACCGTACCTAGCGGGAGGGCCCTCGGATACGCAGTATTTT,CATIPYLAGGPSDTQYF
NA,NA,TRBJ2-7,TRBV6-6,TGTGCCAGCAGTTACCCGGGGGAGGGGGTGGACGAGCAGTACTTC,CASSYPGEGVDEQYF
TRBD2,few,TRBJ2-1,TRBV6-6,TGTGCCAGCAGTTACTCAGCGGGAGGGTTAAATGAGCAGTTCTTC,CASSYSAGGLNEQFF
NA,NA,TRBJ1-1,TRBV6-6,TGTGCCAGCAGTTACTCGAGGGGCAGGGGCACTGAAGCTTTCTTT,CASSYSRGRGTEAFF
NA,few,TRBJ2-7,TRBV4-1,TGCGCCAGCAGCCAAGGAGGAGACTCCTACGAGCAGTACTTC,CASSQGGDSYEQYF
NA,many,TRBJ2-2,TRBV28,TGTGCCAGCAGTTTAAACGAAGGGACGGAGAACACCGGGGAGCTGTTTTTT,CASSLNEGTENTGELFF
NA,once,TRBJ1-2,TRBV29-1,TGCAGCGTTGGGCGGGAGGACGGCTATGGCTACACCTTC,CSVGREDGYGYTF
TRBD1,NA,TRBJ1-1,TRBV28,TGTGCCAGCAGTTTAGGGGACAGGGTGAACACTGAAGCTTTCTTT,CASSLGDRVNTEAFF
TRBD2,NA,TRBJ2-1,TRBV5-6,TGTGCCAGCAGCCCCATTAGCGGGACATACAATGAGCAGTTCTTC,CASSPISGTYNEQFF
NA,NA,TRBJ1-1,TRBV30,TGTGCCTGGAGTGTAAGACAGGCCTTGGGGTTTAACCCTGAAGCTTTCTTT,CAWSVRQALGFNPEAFF
NA,NA,TRBJ2-7,TRBV5-6,TGTGCCAGCAGCTTTGGCAGAAGCTCCTACGAGCAGTACTTC,CASSFGRSSYEQYF
TRBD2,NA,TRBJ2-2,TRBV4-1,TGCGCCAGCAGCCCCGGACTAGCGGGAGCCCCGGGGAGGACCGGGGAGCTGTTTTTT,CASSPGLAGAPGRTGELFF
NA,NA,TRBJ2-7,TRBV5-5,TGTGCCAGCTCCTTCCGGGCCTACTACGAGCAGTACTTC,CASSFRAYYEQYF
NA,NA,TRBJ2-1,TRBV19,TGTGCCAGTAGTAACAGTAATGAGCAGTTCTTC,CASSNSNEQFF
TRBD2,NA,TRBJ2-7,TRBV5-4,TGTGCCAGCAGCTCCGACCTGGCGGGAGTCGAGCAGTACTTC,CASSSDLAGVEQYF
NA,NA,TRBJ2-1,TRBV9,TGTGCCAGCAGCGTAGATGGTCAGGCGGTCTACAATGAGCAGTTCTTC,CASSVDGQAVYNEQFF
TRBD2,NA,TRBJ2-3,TRBV15,TGTGCCACCAGCTCCCGGGACTATTGGACAGATACGCAGTATTTT,CATSSRDYWTDTQYF
NA,NA,TRBJ2-7,TRBV14,TGTGCCAGCAGCCAAGATCGGGTGGGACCTACGGAACAGTACTTC,CASSQDRVGPTEQYF
NA,NA,TRBJ2-7,TRBV28,TGTGCCAGCAGCGGGTCATCCTACGAGCAGTACTTC,CASSGSSYEQYF
NA,NA,TRBJ1-4,TRBV27,TGTGCCAGCAGTTCTTCCGGGGAAAGGGAAAAACTGTTTTTT,CASSSSGEREKLFF
NA,NA,TRBJ2-5,TRBV7-2,TGTGCCAGCAGCTTCCCAGCCCTCCAAAGAACCCAGTACTTC,CASSFPALQRTQYF
TRBD2,NA,TRBJ2-7,TRBV5-4,TGTGCCAGCAGCAGAAGAGGACTAGCGGACTCCTACGAGCAGTACTTC,CASSRRGLADSYEQYF
NA,NA,TRBJ1-5,TRBV15,TGTGCCACCAGCAGGCGCGTTAGGGCAGAGACTCAGCCCCAGCATTTT,CATSRRVRAETQPQHF
NA,few,TRBJ1-1,TRBV7-8,TGTGCCAGCAGCTTAGGGTTCGCAATGAACACTGAAGCTTTCTTT,CASSLGFAMNTEAFF
TRBD2,NA,TRBJ2-1,TRBV15,TGTGCCACCAGCAGAGACAAGGCTAGCGGGAGTTATGAGCAGTTCTTC,CATSRDKASGSYEQFF
NA,NA,TRBJ2-1,TRBV5-8,TGTGCCAGCAGCTTGCTTGGAGGTCCCAATGAGCAGTTCTTC,CASSLLGGPNEQFF
NA,NA,TRBJ2-6,TRBV19,TGTGCCAGTAGTATTTTGGGCTCTCAGGCCAACGTCCTGACTTTC,CASSILGSQANVLTF
NA,once,TRBJ1-3,TRBV7-9,TGTGCCAGCAGCTTTCAGGGTCTGGAGACCATATATTTT,CASSFQGLETIYF
TRBD2,NA,TRBJ2-1,TRBV11-2,TGTGCCAGCAGAATTCGGACTAGCGGGAGTGTCGATGAGCAGTTCTTC,CASRIRTSGSVDEQFF
TRBD1,once,TRBJ2-7,TRBV5-6,TGTGCCAGCAGCCCAGGACAGGGTCCCACCTACGAGCAGTACTTC,CASSPGQGPTYEQYF
TRBD2,NA,TRBJ2-1,TRBV9,TGTGCCAGCAGCACCATCCATGGGGCTAGCGGGACATTCATCGATGAGCAGTTCTTC,CASSTIHGASGTFIDEQFF
NA,NA,TRBJ1-2,TRBV4-1,TGCGCCAGCAGCCACAAACAGACCGGGAGTTATGGCTACACCTTC,CASSHKQTGSYGYTF
NA,once,TRBJ2-1,TRBV2,TGTGCCAGCAGGCCGACAGATAGCTCCTACAATGAGCAGTTCTTC,CASRPTDSSYNEQFF
NA,NA,TRBJ1-1,TRBV19,TGTGCCAGTAGTAGGGGCCCGAACACTGAAGCTTTCTTT,CASSRGPNTEAFF
NA,NA,TRBJ1-2,TRBV19,TGTGCCAGTAGTACCGGTGCCTTTGTTCATGGCTACACCTTC,CASSTGAFVHGYTF
TRBD2,NA,TRBJ2-3,TRBV13,TGTGCCAGCACCAGTGGGGGGGAAAGCGCAGATACGCAGTATTTT,CASTSGGESADTQYF
TRBD1,NA,TRBJ2-1,TRBV27,TGTGCCAGCAGGACCCCGGGACAGGGGTACAATGAGCAGTTCTTC,CASRTPGQGYNEQFF
NA,NA,TRBJ1-1,TRBV10-2,TGCGCCAGCAGTCTCGTGACCGCGAACACTGAAGCTTTCTTT,CASSLVTANTEAFF
NA,few,TRBJ2-1,TRBV14,TGTGCCAGCAGCCAGCAACCTGTGGATGAGCAGTTCTTC,CASSQQPVDEQFF